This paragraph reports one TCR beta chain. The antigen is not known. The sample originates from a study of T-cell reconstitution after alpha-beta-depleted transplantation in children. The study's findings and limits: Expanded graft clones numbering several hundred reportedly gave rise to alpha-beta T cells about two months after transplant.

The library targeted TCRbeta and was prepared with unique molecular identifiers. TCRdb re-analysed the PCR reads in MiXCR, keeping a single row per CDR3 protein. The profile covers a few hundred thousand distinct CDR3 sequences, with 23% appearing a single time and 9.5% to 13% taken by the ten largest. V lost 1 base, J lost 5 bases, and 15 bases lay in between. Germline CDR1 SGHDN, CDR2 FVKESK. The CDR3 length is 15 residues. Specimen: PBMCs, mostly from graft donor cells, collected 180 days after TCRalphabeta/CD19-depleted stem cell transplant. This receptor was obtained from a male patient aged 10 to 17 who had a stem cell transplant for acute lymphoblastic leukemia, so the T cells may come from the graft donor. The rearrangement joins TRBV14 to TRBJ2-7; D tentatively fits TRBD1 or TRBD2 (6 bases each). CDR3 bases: TGTGCCAGCAGCCAAGTACAGGGAGGTTTACACGAGCAGTACTTC. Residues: CASSQVQGGLHEQYF.